The T cell receptor (beta chain) under discussion was sequenced for a study of PD-1 blockade in classical Hodgkin lymphoma. Indicated time point: cycle 4 day 1 (C4D1), after less than 7 weeks of nivolumab. All patients relapsed after autologous stem cell transplantation, and brentuximab vedotin exposure varied. Study-level points and caveats: Patients excluded were those beginning nivolumab under 1 year after ASCT. Reported baseline diversity: healthy donors highest, relapsed/refractory patients lowest. Whatever underlies the repertoire differences (possibly disease activity or prior therapy) remains undefined.

There are 15 residues in the CDR3. V gave up 3 bases and J gave up 3 bases, with 15 bases separating them. CDR1 SGHRS and CDR2 YFSETQ come from the germline V gene. Assay used: immunoSEQ multiplex PCR; TCRdb lists only in-frame clones, some missing. The profile shows tens of thousands of clones, 90% of them singletons. This clone was counted once. Its antigen is currently unknown. The source is a human donor with classical Hodgkin lymphoma. Sequences were derived from peripheral blood mononuclear cells (PBMCs), sampled before the fourth cycle of nivolumab. This chain uses TRBV5-1 with TRBJ1-2; D gene ambiguous. CDR3 DNA sequence: TGCGCCAGCAGCTGGGGTCGTAACCTCCACTATGGCTACACCTTC. Translated, it gives CASSWGRNLHYGYTF.